The source of this T cell receptor (beta chain) is a study of shared clonotypes between healthy human individuals. Overall study results and limits: Among donors, clonotype sharing was expected to be affected by sequencing depth. Lower generation probabilities were found for non-shared clonotypes than for those shared by all four donors.

Here immunoSEQ multiplex PCR was the method, and the copy in TCRdb shows in-frame clones only, minus some. The table records over a million clones, about 98.5% of them present only once. A note on this clone: The antigen remains undetermined.

The donors, all of them Caucasian adults, lived in Nashville, Tennessee. Investigators divided CD4+ cells into CD45RA+ naive and CD45RA-negative memory subsets. The receptor's source is a man in his thirties or forties in good health. Sequences were obtained from naive CD4+ T cells sorted from blood. The subset is: CD45RA+ positively selected.

The CDR3 is CASSLGQGPADTQYF. In DNA, the CDR3 is TGTGCCAGCAGCTTAGGACAGGGCCCAGCAGATACGCAGTATTTT. The chain uses TRBV11-3 and TRBJ2-3, with TRBD1 matching 7 bases. The CDR3 is 15 amino acids. The germline V gene encodes CDR1 SGHNT and CDR2 YENEEA. J lost 4 bases, V lost 1 base, and 5 bases had no gene match.